This TCR beta chain was sequenced during a study of identical twins. Study-wide points: Compared with unrelated sharing, twin-shared out-of-frame alpha sequences had more low-probability sequences. Sharing of beta out-of-frame sequences by twins showed a weaker excess. Interpretation of the results relied on cross-sectional statistical analysis and not on following the same donors.

TCRdb re-called the 5' RACE reads through MiXCR, storing one row per CDR3 protein. The data hold 1.5 million to 2 million distinct CDR3 sequences, with about 32% observed a single time. The CDR3 length is 14 residues. J lost 3 bases, V lost 5 bases, and 6 bases had no gene match. Per the germline V gene, CDR1 is MGHDK and CDR2 is SYGVNS. In regard to this clonotype: Its antigen is as yet unknown.

Everyone who donated was a healthy Caucasian. The source material was cord blood. The receptor comes from a newborn girl in good health. V usage is TRBV25-1 and J usage is TRBJ1-1, with TRBD1 matching over 7 bases. The CDR3 nucleotides are TGTGCCAGCAGTTCCCCAGACAGGGACACTGAAGCTTTCTTT. This codes for CASSSPDRDTEAFF.